The subject of this entry is one TCR beta chain. The antigen is not known. Authors' processing steps: ImmunoSEQ only sent back junction sequences with no quality scores, so filtering was done differently. Produced via immunoSEQ multiplex PCR; TCRdb's table is partial and in-frame only. V and J calls and clone size are as listed in that table; D and trimming were resolved from the DNA. The data contain roughly 2.2 million clones, roughly 90% of them singletons. This specimen comes from a study of shared clonotypes between healthy human individuals. Both subsets, CD45RA+ naive and CD45RA-negative memory, were split from the CD4+ cells. Study outcomes and limitations: Sampling was confined to blood; repertoires within tissues likely differ. Clonotype sharing among donors was expected to depend on sequencing depth.

The CDR3 length is 16 residues. Trimming cost V 1 base and J 4 bases; bases outside gene matches: 6. CDR1 is MNHEY, CDR2 SMNVEV, per germline (reference sequence). The clonotype comes from a man between 18 and 29 years old in good health. Some clones in this sample may be carry-over from other donors' samples. The sequenced sample consisted of naive CD4+ T cells from PBMCs. Noted subset: CD45RA+ positively selected. The chain combines TRBV27 with TRBJ2-5; 10 bases are shared with TRBD2. The CDR3 here is CASSLYLAGVVETQYF. DNA for the CDR3: TGTGCCAGCAGTTTATACCTAGCGGGAGTGGTAGAGACCCAGTACTTC.